This T cell receptor beta chain emerged from a study of T cells in Graves' hyperthyroidism and ophthalmopathy. In the study overall: Sampling of peripheral blood happened at initial diagnosis, prior to any treatment.

The CDR3 has 14 residues. Trimming stripped 0 bases from V and 7 bases from J, with 13 bases between. Germline CDR1 is ENHRY and CDR2 is SYGVKD. This clonotype was recorded many times. Amplified TCR beta CDR3 regions came from RNA transcripts. A first-round RT-PCR of the TCR CDR3 used the HTBI primer set. MiXCR, applied by TCRdb to the multiplex PCR reads, yields one record per CDR3 protein. The table lists 550,000 to 800,000 distinct CDR3 sequences, around 15% of them singletons. Uncontrolled infections, other autoimmune diseases, pregnancy or lactation led to exclusion of patients. The diagnostic basis comprised clinical symptoms, serum thyroxine and TRAb, thyroid ultrasound and orbital computed tomography. The source of the PBMCs was 9.5 to 10 ml of fresh peripheral blood.

The receptor comes from a young man with Graves' hyperthyroidism. The sample comprised blood. The rearrangement uses TRBV10-3 and TRBJ2-7; no clear D gene. CDR3 sequence reads: CAISESGADLEQYF. The CDR3 DNA reads TGTGCCATCAGTGAGTCAGGCGCCGATCTGGAGCAGTACTTC.